The 13 T cell receptor beta chains given below trace back to one sample, sequenced in a study of blood T cell repertoires in COVID-19. Data came from immunoSEQ multiplex PCR; TCRdb stores just in-frame clones and leaves some out. The profile shows 75,000 to 80,000 clones, roughly nine tenths of them singletons. The source material was peripheral blood. Every receptor here comes from a human donor in a cohort sampled during active COVID-19.

This chain joins TRBV6-6 and TRBJ1-5; D unresolved. Trimming took off 2 bases at V and 3 bases at J, with 8 bases between the two ends. The CDR3 sequence is 14 residues long. Germline CDR1 and CDR2: MNHNY and SVGAGI (reference sequence). CDR3 nucleotides: TGTGCCAGCAGTTACATGGAGATCAATCAGCCCCAGCATTTT. It translates to CASSYMEINQPQHF.

The chain is built from TRBV5-6 and TRBJ2-5; 7 bases match TRBD2. The V gene end was trimmed by 0 bases and the J gene end by 1 base; junction bases not matched to a gene: 6. CDR1 and CDR2 from the germline V gene are SGHDT and YYEEEE. The CDR3 runs 16 residues. CDR3 sequence reads: CASSLDPAGPQETQYF. The CDR3 DNA reads TGTGCCAGCAGCTTGGATCCAGCGGGGCCCCAAGAGACCCAGTACTTC.

Remarks on this clone: This may be a read error, as it is one base from a much larger clone. The same CDR3 can be traced to other DNA sequences in this sample. The rearrangement joins TRBV19 to TRBJ2-7, with 9 nucleotides matching TRBD1. J gave up 4 bases and V 5 bases, and 6 bases lay outside the gene matches. This CDR3 spans 14 amino acids. Germline V gene data show CDR1 as LNHDA and CDR2 as SQIVND (reference sequence). The CDR3 loop reads CASSSGTGMYEQYF. The CDR3, as DNA: TGTGCCAGTAGTTCTGGGACAGGGATGTACGAGCAGTACTTC.

V is TRBV19 and J is TRBJ1-2; 9 positions agree with TRBD1. This CDR3 region has 15 residues. Trimming cost V 1 base and J 7 bases; bases outside gene matches: 7. Germline V gene sequence: CDR1 LNHDA, CDR2 SQIVND (reference sequence). The CDR3 DNA reads as TGTGCCAGTAGTATAGTTGGAACAGGGGGCACTGGCTACACCTTC. Translating gives CASSIVGTGGTGYTF.

The gene calls are TRBV14 and TRBJ1-5, with D tentatively TRBD1 (6 bases). V dropped 4 bases and J dropped 4 bases, with 17 bases sitting between them. Germline loops: CDR1 SGHDN, CDR2 FVKESK. The CDR3 contains 16 residues. The CDR3 region has the DNA TGTGCCAGCAGCCTACCTGACAGGCGTCTAAATCAGCCCCAGCATTTT. The encoded protein is CASSLPDRRLNQPQHF.

The rearrangement joins TRBV5-8 to TRBJ1-1; 7 bases are shared with TRBD1. V was pared by 3 bases and J by 0 bases, with 8 bases of the junction left unmatched. The germline V gene encodes CDR1 SGHTS and CDR2 YDEGEE. The CDR3 covers 16 residues. CDR3: CASSWRTGPLNTEAFF. Here the CDR3 DNA reads TGTGCCAGCAGCTGGCGGACAGGCCCTCTGAACACTGAAGCTTTCTTT.

The chain couples TRBV6-4 to TRBJ2-3, with 14 bases aligning to TRBD2. The CDR3 spans 19 residues. Looked up from germline, CDR1 is MRHNA and CDR2 is SNTAGT. V was pared by 2 bases and J by 4 bases, with 11 bases of the junction left unmatched. CDR3 DNA sequence: TGTGCCAGCAGTGACCGCACCGGGACTAGCGGGAGAGGGGCAGATACGCAGTATTTT. As protein: CASSDRTGTSGRGADTQYF.

V gene TRBV7-9 combines with J gene TRBJ2-3, with TRBD2 identical over 9 bases. V was pared by 5 bases and J by 3 bases, with 6 bases of the junction left unmatched. CDR1 is SEHNR, CDR2 FQNEAQ, per germline (reference sequence). The CDR3 has 15 amino acids. The CDR3 is CASSALAGGTDTQYF. CDR3 coding DNA: TGTGCCAGCAGCGCGCTGGCGGGAGGGACAGATACGCAGTATTTT.

The chain has TRBV19 and TRBJ2-6; TRBD1 is a possible D gene (5 bases). V lost 5 bases and J lost 0, with 20 bases in between. This CDR3 region has 19 residues. Germline lookup yields CDR1 LNHDA and CDR2 SQIVND (reference sequence). The CDR3 sequence: CASSPKGYNRRSGANVLTF. The DNA for the CDR3 is TGTGCCAGTAGTCCCAAGGGATATAACAGGCGCTCTGGGGCCAACGTCCTGACTTTC.

The chain employs TRBV19 and TRBJ2-2, with D uncertain. Trimming pared 5 bases from V and 0 bases from J, leaving 7 bases between. The germline CDR1 and CDR2 sequences are LNHDA and SQIVND (reference sequence). This CDR3 spans 14 amino acids. In DNA, the CDR3 is TGTGCCAGTAGTCTCGGAGCGAACACCGGGGAGCTGTTTTTT. It yields the protein CASSLGANTGELFF.

The chain has TRBV3-1 (or the pseudogene TRBV3-2) and TRBJ2-7; tentative D call: TRBD1 (6 bases). The CDR3 has 15 residues. V lost 8 bases, J lost 2 bases, and 19 bases lay in between. Germline V gene lookup returns CDR1 LGHDT and CDR2 YNNKEL (reference sequence). The CDR3 nucleotides read TGTGCCAGCTCCCCGGGTACGGACAGAGCCTACGAGCAGTACTTC. Its protein is CASSPGTDRAYEQYF.

The V call is TRBV6-1, the J call TRBJ2-3, with D perhaps TRBD1 (6 bases). V was trimmed by 1 base and J by 8 bases, leaving 10 bases between them. Germline CDR1 MNHNS, CDR2 SASEGT. The CDR3 spans 13 residues. Here the CDR3 DNA reads TGTGCCAGCAGTGAAGAAGGACAGTCTACGCAGTATTTT. Amino acids: CASSEEGQSTQYF.

The chain recombines TRBV5-4 with TRBJ2-3; 11 positions agree with TRBD2. Per germline, CDR1 SGHNT and CDR2 YYREEE (reference sequence). The CDR3 consists of 19 residues. Trimming cost V 4 bases and J 0 bases; bases outside gene matches: 13. The CDR3 DNA reads as TGTGCCAGCAGCCCCCAGGGACTAGCGGCATGGACTAGCACAGATACGCAGTATTTT. Its translation is CASSPQGLAAWTSTDTQYF.